These 17 T cell receptor beta chains came from one sample sequenced in a study of T cell responses to AZD1222 COVID-19 vaccine (dated by TCRdb to 2020 to 2023). Library creation used the immunoSEQ multiplex PCR assay. TCRdb re-hosts the immuneACCESS table, in-frame sequences only. Its copies lack some clones; in the studies checked, an unresolved V gene accounts for under half of them, and the cause for the rest is not known. This sample lists some 55,000 clones; more than 80% were detected once. Of the sample, around 2% falls within the top ten clones. The time point label corresponds to: baseline before first vaccination. The sequenced sample was peripheral blood, obtained on day 0 of AZD1222 vaccination. These receptors were collected from an adult in good health.

The chain uses TRBV12-3 or TRBV12-4 and TRBJ2-7, with D possibly being TRBD2 (6 bases). This CDR3 contains 13 residues. With 5 bases removed from V and 5 bases from J, the gap between germline ends came to 13 bases. CDR3 sequence (DNA): TGTGCCAGCAGTCCAACTGGACTACACGAGCAGTACTTC. It encodes CASSPTGLHEQYF.

This sequence joins TRBV2 and TRBJ2-4, with 9 bases that match TRBD1. V shed 2 bases and J 0 bases; nucleotides not matched to a gene: 11. The germline gives CDR1 SNHLY, CDR2 FYNNEI. CDR3 size: 19 residues. CDR3 in amino acids: CASSELAGQGIIAKNIQYF. The CDR3 coding sequence is TGTGCCAGCAGTGAACTGGCCGGACAGGGGATTATAGCCAAAAACATTCAGTACTTC.

This clone is large within its sample. As DNA, the CDR3 is TGTGCCAGCAGTGAAGGGCAGGGGGCTAATTCACCCCTCCACTTT. This gives the protein CASSEGQGANSPLHF. J is TRBJ1-6 and V is TRBV6-4; 8 nucleotides line up with TRBD1. This CDR3 is 15 amino acids long. Germline CDR1 reads MRHNA; CDR2 reads SNTAGT. V gave up 3 bases and J gave up 6 bases; unmatched junction bases: 4.

V is TRBV6-5 and J is TRBJ1-3; D may be TRBD1 (5 bases). Per germline, CDR1 MNHEY and CDR2 SVGAGI. The CDR3 loop spans 15 amino acids. V was pared by 6 bases and J by 2 bases, with 14 bases between. The CDR3 bases are TGTGCCAGCAGCCGAGGGGAGACCGCTGGAAACACCATATATTTT. It codes for CASSRGETAGNTIYF.

V and J are TRBV19 and TRBJ2-1; the D gene is possibly TRBD1 (5 bases). The CDR3 has 14 residues. CDR1 LNHDA and CDR2 SQIVND come from the germline V gene (reference sequence). V lost 2 bases, J lost 6 bases, and 11 bases lay in between. The CDR3 spells CASSIRGTINEQFF. The CDR3 DNA sequence: TGTGCCAGTAGTATAAGGGGAACTATCAATGAGCAGTTCTTC.

The rearrangement links TRBV7-8 to TRBJ1-2; 7 positions agree with TRBD1. Germline assignment: CDR1 SGHVS and CDR2 FQNEAQ. With V trimmed by 7 bases and J by 3 bases, 14 bases remained unmatched. CDR3 length: 16 residues. This CDR3 reads CASTPLTGYPYYGYTF. Here the CDR3 DNA reads TGTGCCAGCACCCCCCTGACAGGGTATCCTTACTATGGCTACACCTTC.

This sequence joins TRBV6-5 and TRBJ1-2; D is possibly TRBD1 (5 bases). The CDR3 has 14 amino acids. V was pared by 7 bases and J by 8 bases, with 20 bases between. Germline assignment: CDR1 MNHEY and CDR2 SVGAGI. The CDR3, as DNA: TGTGCCAGCACCGGACAAAGGGCAGTTCAAGGCTACACCTTC. Translated: CASTGQRAVQGYTF.

The rearrangement joins TRBV9 to TRBJ1-2; perhaps TRBD1 as D (5 bases). Trimming shortened V by 4 bases and J by 8 bases, and 21 bases separated the two germline ends. The CDR3 is 15 amino acids. From germline, CDR1 is SGDLS and CDR2 YYNGEE. The CDR3 bases are TGTGCCAGCAGCACCGGGACCGCTGATTATGGAGGCTACACCTTC. Translating gives CASSTGTADYGGYTF.

V gene TRBV5-5 combines with J gene TRBJ1-4; D possibly corresponds to TRBD1 (6 bases). Germline CDR1 and CDR2: SGHKS and YYEKEE (reference sequence). The germline V and J ends were trimmed by 5 bases and 0 bases, with 14 bases remaining between them. This CDR3 region has 16 residues. CDR3 DNA sequence: TGTGCCAGCAGACAGAGGGGGGTCACAACTAATGAAAAACTGTTTTTT. The encoded protein is CASRQRGVTTNEKLFF.

The chain employs TRBV9 and TRBJ2-1; TRBD2 matches 8 bases. The CDR3 covers 18 residues. The V segment lost 2 bases and the J segment 3 bases; nucleotides outside the gene matches: 13. Per the germline V gene, CDR1 is SGDLS and CDR2 is YYNGEE. Here the CDR3 DNA reads TGTGCCAGCAGCGTGGGGTCCTTAGGAGCGGGAGACTACAATGAGCAGTTCTTC. The encoded protein is CASSVGSLGAGDYNEQFF.

The genes are TRBV4-2 and TRBJ2-6, with D hard to call. The CDR3 covers 19 residues. Per the germline V gene, CDR1 is LGHNA and CDR2 is YNFKEQ. The V end lost 0 bases, the J end lost 1 base, and 16 bases lay between the germline ends. CDR3 sequence: CASSQDSGLGSSGANVLTF. The CDR3 DNA is TGTGCCAGCAGCCAAGATAGTGGATTAGGGTCTTCTGGGGCCAACGTCCTGACTTTC.

The rearrangement uses TRBV6-5 and TRBJ1-5; D uncertain. Germline values: CDR1 MNHEY, CDR2 SVGAGI. This CDR3 is built from 15 residues. V lost 0 bases, J lost 6 bases, and 12 bases lay in between. This chain's CDR3 is CASSYSKGMAQPQHF. The CDR3 region has the DNA TGTGCCAGCAGTTACTCGAAAGGGATGGCTCAGCCCCAGCATTTT.

This chain uses TRBV6-5 with TRBJ1-2; no reliable D call. Trimming cost V 8 bases and J 1 base, with 14 bases left between them. The CDR3 consists of 14 residues. Looked up from germline, CDR1 is MNHEY and CDR2 is SVGAGI. CDR3 DNA: TGTGCCAGCCATTCGCGACTCGGTAACTATGGCTACACCTTC. Translation: CASHSRLGNYGYTF.

The CDR3 DNA sequence: TGCAGCGTTGAAGGACAGGGTCTAGCGGGAGTCCGGACAGATACGCAGTATTTT. It specifies CSVEGQGLAGVRTDTQYF. The chain joins TRBV29-1 to TRBJ2-3, with 10 bases matching TRBD2. The germline V gene has CDR1 SQVTM and CDR2 ANQGSEA. The length of the CDR3 is 18 residues. V gave up 1 base and J gave up 3 bases; unmatched junction bases: 13.

The rearrangement uses TRBV24-1 and TRBJ2-1; D is unresolved. The germline CDR1 and CDR2 sequences are KGHDR and SFDVKD. CDR3 size: 19 residues. The V and J ends lost 5 bases and 5 bases respectively, with 27 bases between them. The CDR3 loop reads CATSGGDLSFVPRNNEQFF. CDR3 DNA sequence: TGTGCCACCAGTGGCGGTGACCTTTCCTTTGTTCCTCGGAACAATGAGCAGTTCTTC.

The chain joins TRBV28 to TRBJ1-2; possible D gene TRBD1, 5 bases. This CDR3 contains 11 residues. The germline V and J ends were trimmed by 2 bases and 7 bases, with 5 bases remaining between them. CDR1 is MDHEN, CDR2 SYDVKM, per germline. CDR3 in amino acids: CASSLQGGYTF. The DNA of the CDR3 is TGTGCCAGCAGTTTACAGGGTGGCTACACCTTC.

This clone was observed a single time. The gene calls are TRBV6-2 or TRBV6-3 and TRBJ2-2; D may be TRBD1 or TRBD2 (6 bases each). CDR3 length equals 16 residues. V was shortened by 5 bases and J by 4 bases, with 17 bases between the two germline ends. Per germline, CDR1 MNHEY and CDR2 SVGEGT. The CDR3 here is CASSGRGVTGTGELFF. CDR3 sequence (DNA): TGTGCCAGCAGTGGAAGGGGGGTTACGGGCACCGGGGAGCTGTTTTTT.